What follows are 27 T cell receptor beta chains derived from one specimen sequenced in a study of blood T cell repertoires in COVID-19. Produced via immunoSEQ multiplex PCR; TCRdb's table is partial and in-frame only. This table has fewer than 500,000 clones, roughly 89% appearing once. Sequencing was performed on peripheral blood. The receptors were sampled from a woman under 40 with acute or convalescent COVID-19.

This chain links TRBV6-6 with TRBJ1-5; D is undetermined. V was shortened by 2 bases and J by 0 bases, with 5 bases between the two germline ends. This CDR3 region has 14 residues. Germline V lookup: CDR1 MNHNY, CDR2 SVGAGI (reference sequence). The CDR3 reads CASSYLYSNQPQHF. The CDR3 region has the DNA TGTGCCAGCAGTTACCTTTATAGCAATCAGCCCCAGCATTTT.

This sequence joins TRBV2 and TRBJ2-2; 9 bases are shared with TRBD1. The CDR3 extends over 14 amino acids. The J segment lost 7 bases and the V segment lost 7 bases, leaving 7 bases of the junction unmatched. Germline V gene sequence: CDR1 SNHLY, CDR2 FYNNEI. CDR3 sequence: CASTGQGLGGELFF. The CDR3 DNA is TGTGCCAGCACCGGACAGGGGTTGGGCGGGGAGCTGTTTTTT.

The chain links TRBV2 to TRBJ1-2; a possible D gene is TRBD1 (5 bases). Germline V gene sequence: CDR1 SNHLY, CDR2 FYNNEI. Trimming shortened V by 2 bases and J by 8 bases, and 18 bases separated the two germline ends. CDR3 size: 15 residues. CDR3 loop: CASSERAGRTGGYTF. CDR3 bases: TGTGCCAGCAGTGAAAGGGCGGGACGGACGGGAGGCTACACCTTC. The whole variable domain, filled in from reference TRBV2 and TRBJ1-2, reads EPEVTQTPSHQVTQMGQEVILRCVPISNHLYFYWYRQILGQKVEFLVSFYNNEISEKSEIFDDQFSVERPDGSNFTLKIRSTKLEDSAMYFCASSERAGRTGGYTFGSGTRLTVV.

V gene TRBV28 combines with J gene TRBJ2-3, with TRBD1 identical over 7 bases. Germline trimming cut 7 bases from V and 0 bases from J; bases unmatched to any gene: 4. CDR3 length equals 14 residues. Germline-derived CDR1 and CDR2 are MDHEN and SYDVKM. The CDR3 here is CASTWDSSTDTQYF. CDR3 DNA: TGTGCCAGCACCTGGGACAGTAGCACAGATACGCAGTATTTT.

V gene TRBV19 combines with J gene TRBJ2-1; 8 bases are shared with TRBD2. The length of the CDR3 is 14 residues. The ends lost 5 bases at V and 4 bases at J; junction bases unmatched: 4. Germline loops: CDR1 LNHDA, CDR2 SQIVND (reference sequence). The CDR3 DNA sequence: TGTGCCAGTAGTTGGCGGGGGGCTTACAATGAGCAGTTCTTC. Protein product: CASSWRGAYNEQFF.

This chain links TRBV2 with TRBJ1-4; 8 bases line up with TRBD1. CDR3 size: 17 residues. CDR1 and CDR2 (germline): SNHLY, FYNNEI. Germline trimming cut 6 bases from V and 8 bases from J; bases unmatched to any gene: 17. CDR3 nucleotide sequence: TGTGCCAGCAGGAGCAGACAGGGGCCCCGGGCGGGCGAAAAACTGTTTTTT. Amino acid sequence: CASRSRQGPRAGEKLFF.

The gene calls are TRBV7-9 and TRBJ2-1; 10 bases line up with TRBD2. The CDR3 contains 15 residues. From germline, CDR1 is SEHNR and CDR2 FQNEAQ (reference sequence). J lost 1 base, V lost 5 bases, and 2 bases had no gene match. This CDR3 reads CASSRTSGSYNEQFF. In nucleotides, the CDR3 is TGTGCCAGCAGCCGGACTAGCGGTTCCTACAATGAGCAGTTCTTC.

As DNA, the CDR3 is TGTGCCAGCAGCTCGGGACAGATGAGCTCCTATAATTCACCCCTCCACTTT. The encoded protein is CASSSGQMSSYNSPLHF. The V gene is TRBV5-4, the J gene TRBJ1-6; TRBD1 aligns across 7 bases. Germline values: CDR1 SGHNT, CDR2 YYREEE (reference sequence). The ends lost 3 bases at V and 0 bases at J; junction bases unmatched: 6. The CDR3 is 17 amino acids.

The chain employs TRBV5-6 and TRBJ1-4, with D uncertain. The CDR3 length is 14 residues. CDR1 is SGHDT, CDR2 YYEEEE, per germline. V lost 0 bases and J 8 bases, leaving 11 bases between the germline ends. In DNA, the CDR3 is TGTGCCAGCAGCTTGGTTCCATCCGAGGAAAAACTGTTTTTT. Translation gives CASSLVPSEEKLFF.

This chain connects TRBV2 to TRBJ2-3; D may be TRBD2 (6 bases). Germline CDR1 and CDR2: SNHLY and FYNNEI. The CDR3 consists of 15 residues. V lost 4 bases and J 0 bases, leaving 11 bases between the germline ends. This chain's CDR3 is CASSGGVLSTDTQYF. CDR3 coding DNA: TGTGCCAGCAGTGGGGGGGTGCTCAGCACAGATACGCAGTATTTT.

This clone was seen once. The chain is built from TRBV19 and TRBJ2-3; 8 bases line up with TRBD2. V trimming: 0 bases; J trimming: 9 bases; junction bases outside the gene matches: 5. This CDR3 has 14 amino acids. In germline, CDR1 is LNHDA, CDR2 SQIVND (reference sequence). CDR3 region: CASSIDRTSLTQYF. The CDR3 nucleotides read TGTGCCAGTAGTATAGATCGGACTAGCCTAACGCAGTATTTT. Full variable domain (outside the CDR3, taken from reference TRBV19 and TRBJ2-3): DGGITQSPKYLFRKEGQNVTLSCEQNLNHDAMYWYRQDPGQGLRLIYYSQIVNDFQKGDIAEGYSVSREKKESFPLTVTSAQKNPTAFYLCASSIDRTSLTQYFGPGTRLTVL.

The J gene is TRBJ2-6, the V gene TRBV19; possibly TRBD1 for D (6 bases). Trimming took 5 bases from V and 0 from J, leaving 17 bases between them. The germline gives CDR1 LNHDA, CDR2 SQIVND (reference sequence). This CDR3 contains 18 residues. In nucleotides, the CDR3 is TGTGCCAGTAGTGGTCAGGGGTGGGAATACTCTGGGGCCAACGTCCTGACTTTC. Translation: CASSGQGWEYSGANVLTF.

The chain links TRBV12-5 to TRBJ1-3; possible D gene TRBD1, 5 bases. Germline CDR1 is LGHNT and CDR2 is FRNRAP. V was shortened by 1 base and J by 7 bases, with 23 bases between the two germline ends. The CDR3 loop spans 18 amino acids. The CDR3 region is CASGLGGETASWSNTIYF. CDR3 sequence (DNA): TGTGCTAGTGGTTTGGGGGGGGAAACAGCTTCTTGGTCGAACACCATATATTTT.

The V call is TRBV2, the J call TRBJ2-7; D may be TRBD1 (6 bases). Germline lookup yields CDR1 SNHLY and CDR2 FYNNEI. Trimming took 5 bases from V and 4 from J, leaving 15 bases between them. There are 14 residues in the CDR3. CDR3 region: CASSPLDSIYEQYF. CDR3 sequence (DNA): TGTGCCAGCAGTCCTCTGGACAGCATTTACGAGCAGTACTTC.

The rearrangement joins TRBV19 to TRBJ2-1; 8 bases agree with TRBD2. Germline-derived CDR1 and CDR2 are LNHDA and SQIVND (reference sequence). CDR3 length: 14 residues. J was trimmed by 0 bases and V by 7 bases; bases with no gene match: 2. For the CDR3, the DNA is TGTGCCAGTAATGCGGGGGGCTCCTACAATGAGCAGTTCTTC. This codes for CASNAGGSYNEQFF.

The chain employs TRBV11-3 and TRBJ2-7, with D tentatively TRBD2 (5 bases). Trimming stripped 2 bases from V and 0 bases from J, with 8 bases between. The germline V gene encodes CDR1 SGHNT and CDR2 YENEEA. There are 14 residues in the CDR3. The CDR3 loop is CASSLSGNSYEQYF. CDR3 nucleotide sequence: TGTGCCAGCAGCTTATCGGGGAACTCCTACGAGCAGTACTTC.

This chain connects TRBV11-2 to TRBJ2-1; 7 bases line up with TRBD1. Germline V CDR1 and CDR2: SGHAT, FQNNGV. V shed 5 bases, J shed 3 bases, and the junction held 10 bases outside the gene matches. CDR3 length: 16 residues. The CDR3 spells CASSPRTGAGYNEQFF. In DNA form, the CDR3 reads TGTGCCAGCAGCCCTCGGACAGGTGCTGGCTACAATGAGCAGTTCTTC.

This chain connects TRBV5-1 to TRBJ1-3; TRBD1 matches 9 bases. CDR3 length equals 18 residues. Germline loops: CDR1 SGHRS, CDR2 YFSETQ. With 4 bases clipped from V and 0 bases from J, the junction kept 11 bases outside the gene matches. CDR3 coding DNA: TGCGCCAGCAGCACCTACCCACAGGGGGCTTTCTCTGGAAACACCATATATTTT. Protein sequence: CASSTYPQGAFSGNTIYF. The variable domain in full, with the rest retrieved from reference TRBV5-1 and TRBJ1-3, is KAGVTQTPRYLIKTRGQQVTLSCSPISGHRSVSWYQQTPGQGLQFLFEYFSETQRNKGNFPGRFSGRQFSNSRSEMNVSTLELGDSALYLCASSTYPQGAFSGNTIYFGEGSWLTVV.

The J gene is TRBJ1-6, the V gene TRBV19, with TRBD1 identical over 9 bases. The germline CDR1 and CDR2 sequences are LNHDA and SQIVND (reference sequence). Trimming at V came to 9 bases and at J to 5 bases, leaving 2 bases not matched to a gene. There are 13 residues in the CDR3. CDR3 residues: CASGQGNNSPLHF. CDR3 DNA sequence: TGTGCCAGCGGACAGGGGAATAATTCACCCCTCCACTTT.

This clone was counted a single time. The rearrangement links TRBV3-1 (or the pseudogene TRBV3-2) to TRBJ2-5; TRBD2 aligns across 11 bases. The CDR3 sequence is 16 residues long. Per the germline V gene, CDR1 is LGHDT and CDR2 is YNNKEL (reference sequence). After removal of 1 base from V and 1 base from J, the junction contained 2 bases not matched to a gene. CDR3 coding DNA: TGTGCCAGCAGCCAAGTAACTAGCGGGGGCCAAGAGACCCAGTACTTC. It encodes CASSQVTSGGQETQYF.

The CDR3 DNA reads TGTGCCAGCAGCCAAATAGCGGGGGGTGTCAATGAGCAGTTCTTC. Amino acids: CASSQIAGGVNEQFF. The rearrangement uses TRBV3-1 (or the pseudogene TRBV3-2) and TRBJ2-1, with TRBD2 matching 10 bases. Germline CDR1 LGHDT, CDR2 YNNKEL (reference sequence). V gave up 2 bases and J gave up 6 bases; unmatched junction bases: 4. The length of the CDR3 is 15 residues.

The chain carries TRBV5-4 and TRBJ1-2, with a weak D call TRBD1 (5 bases). Germline values: CDR1 SGHNT, CDR2 YYREEE (reference sequence). V lost 0 bases and J lost 8, with 20 bases in between. The CDR3 runs to 16 residues. The chain's CDR3 is CASSLADRPGGRGYTF. Written as DNA, the CDR3 is TGTGCCAGCAGCTTGGCCGACCGGCCCGGGGGACGCGGCTACACCTTC. Full variable domain (outside the CDR3, taken from reference TRBV5-4 and TRBJ1-2): ETGVTQSPTHLIKTRGQQVTLRCSSQSGHNTVSWYQQALGQGPQFIFQYYREEENGRGNFPPRFSGLQFPNYSSELNVNALELDDSALYLCASSLADRPGGRGYTFGSGTRLTVV.

The J gene is TRBJ1-1, the V gene TRBV18, with 12 positions matching TRBD1. The V segment lost 5 bases and the J segment 2 bases; nucleotides outside the gene matches: 0. This CDR3 has 14 residues. The V gene's germline CDR1 is KGHSH and CDR2 LQKENI. The CDR3 loop is CASSGTGGNTEAFF. CDR3 nucleotides: TGTGCCAGCTCAGGGACAGGGGGCAACACTGAAGCTTTCTTT.

The rearrangement uses TRBV4-2 and TRBJ2-5; TRBD2 aligns across 9 bases. Germline lookup yields CDR1 LGHNA and CDR2 YNFKEQ. The CDR3 is made up of 15 amino acids. V dropped 0 bases and J dropped 1; count of bases not matched to a gene: 0. The CDR3 protein is CASSQERGGQETQYF. CDR3 nucleotide sequence: TGTGCCAGCAGCCAAGAGCGGGGGGGCCAAGAGACCCAGTACTTC.

The chain links TRBV9 to TRBJ1-3, with 10 nucleotides matching TRBD1. Germline CDR1 and CDR2: SGDLS and YYNGEE. The trim removed 0 bases at V and 0 bases at J, leaving 9 bases unmatched. The CDR3 runs to 19 residues. CDR3 residues: CASSVDDRGLLISGNTIYF. In DNA, the CDR3 is TGTGCCAGCAGCGTAGACGACAGGGGGCTGCTGATCTCTGGAAACACCATATATTTT.

In nucleotides, the CDR3 is TGTGCCAGCAGCTTGTTAACTGAAGCTTTCTTT. Translating gives CASSLLTEAFF. The chain carries TRBV7-2 and TRBJ1-1; D remains unclear. The V gene's germline CDR1 is SGHTA and CDR2 FQGNSA. This CDR3 has 11 residues. V lost 3 bases to trimming and J lost 5 bases, with 4 bases between them.

V gene TRBV5-1 combines with J gene TRBJ1-5, with unresolved D. Germline CDR1 SGHRS, CDR2 YFSETQ. With 4 bases removed from V and 6 bases from J, the gap between germline ends came to 14 bases. The CDR3 totals 14 residues. DNA for the CDR3: TGCGCCAGCAGCGAAGGACCGAGCGGTCAGCCCCAGCATTTT. This codes for CASSEGPSGQPQHF.